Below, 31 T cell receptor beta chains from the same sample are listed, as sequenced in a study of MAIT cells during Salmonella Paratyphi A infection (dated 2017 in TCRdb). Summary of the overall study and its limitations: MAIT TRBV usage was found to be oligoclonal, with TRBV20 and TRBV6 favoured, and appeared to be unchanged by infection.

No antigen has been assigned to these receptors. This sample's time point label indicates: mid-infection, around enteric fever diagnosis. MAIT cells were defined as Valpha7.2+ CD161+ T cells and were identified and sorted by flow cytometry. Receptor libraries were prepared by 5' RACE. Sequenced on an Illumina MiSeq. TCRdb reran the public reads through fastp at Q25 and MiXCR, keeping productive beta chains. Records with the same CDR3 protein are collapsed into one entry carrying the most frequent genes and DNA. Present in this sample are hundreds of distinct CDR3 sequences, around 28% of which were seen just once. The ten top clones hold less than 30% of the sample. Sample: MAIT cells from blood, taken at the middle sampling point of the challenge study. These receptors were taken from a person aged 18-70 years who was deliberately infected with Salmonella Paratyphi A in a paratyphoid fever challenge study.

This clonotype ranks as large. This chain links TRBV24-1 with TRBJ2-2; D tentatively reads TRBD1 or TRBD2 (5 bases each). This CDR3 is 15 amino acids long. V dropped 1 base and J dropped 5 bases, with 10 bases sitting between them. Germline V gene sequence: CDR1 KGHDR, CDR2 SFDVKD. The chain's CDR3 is CATSDLGRETGELFF. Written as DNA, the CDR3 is TGTGCCACCAGTGATTTAGGCAGGGAGACCGGGGAGCTGTTTTTT.

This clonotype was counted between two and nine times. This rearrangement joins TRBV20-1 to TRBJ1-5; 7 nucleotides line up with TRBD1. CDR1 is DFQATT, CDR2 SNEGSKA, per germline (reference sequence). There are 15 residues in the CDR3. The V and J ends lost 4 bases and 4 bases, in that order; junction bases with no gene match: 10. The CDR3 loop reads CSAIFQGGENQPQHF. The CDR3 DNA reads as TGCAGTGCTATTTTCCAGGGGGGTGAAAATCAGCCCCAGCATTTT.

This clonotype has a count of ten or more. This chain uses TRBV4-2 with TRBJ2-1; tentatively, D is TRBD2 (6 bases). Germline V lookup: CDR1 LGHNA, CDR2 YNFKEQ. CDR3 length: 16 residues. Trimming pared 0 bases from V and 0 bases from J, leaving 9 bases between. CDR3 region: CASSQDDGSSYNEQFF. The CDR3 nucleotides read TGTGCCAGCAGCCAAGATGACGGGAGCTCCTACAATGAGCAGTTCTTC.

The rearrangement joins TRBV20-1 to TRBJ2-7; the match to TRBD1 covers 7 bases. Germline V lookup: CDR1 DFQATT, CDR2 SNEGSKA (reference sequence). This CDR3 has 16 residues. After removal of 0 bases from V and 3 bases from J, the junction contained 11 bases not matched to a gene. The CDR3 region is CSARDQGTGEYYEQYF. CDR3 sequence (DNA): TGCAGTGCTAGAGATCAAGGAACAGGGGAGTACTACGAGCAGTACTTC.

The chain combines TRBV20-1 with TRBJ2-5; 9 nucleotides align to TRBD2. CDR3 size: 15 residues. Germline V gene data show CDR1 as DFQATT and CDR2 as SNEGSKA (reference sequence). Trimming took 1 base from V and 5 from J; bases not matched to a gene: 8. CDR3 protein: CSARVGGRARETQYF. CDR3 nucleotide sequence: TGCAGTGCTAGAGTGGGCGGGAGGGCCAGGGAGACCCAGTACTTC.

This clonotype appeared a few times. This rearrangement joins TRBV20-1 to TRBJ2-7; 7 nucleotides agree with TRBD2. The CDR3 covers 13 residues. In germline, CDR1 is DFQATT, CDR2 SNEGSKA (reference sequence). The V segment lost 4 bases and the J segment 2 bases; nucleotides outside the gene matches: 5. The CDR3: CSAIQREPYEQYF. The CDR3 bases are TGCAGTGCTATCCAGCGGGAACCCTACGAGCAGTACTTC.

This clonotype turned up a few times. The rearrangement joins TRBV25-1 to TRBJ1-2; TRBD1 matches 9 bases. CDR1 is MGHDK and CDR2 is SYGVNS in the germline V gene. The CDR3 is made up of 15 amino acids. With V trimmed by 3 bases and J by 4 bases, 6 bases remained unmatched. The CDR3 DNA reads TGTGCCAGCAGTGACTCCGGGACAGGGATCTATGGCTACACCTTC. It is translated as CASSDSGTGIYGYTF.

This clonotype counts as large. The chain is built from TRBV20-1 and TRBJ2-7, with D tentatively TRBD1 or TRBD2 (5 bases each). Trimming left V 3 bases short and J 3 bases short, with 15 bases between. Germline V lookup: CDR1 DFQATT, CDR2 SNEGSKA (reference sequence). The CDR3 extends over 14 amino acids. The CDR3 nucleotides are TGCAGTGCTAGGCTGGGAGACAGCTTCTACGAGCAGTACTTC. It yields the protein CSARLGDSFYEQYF.

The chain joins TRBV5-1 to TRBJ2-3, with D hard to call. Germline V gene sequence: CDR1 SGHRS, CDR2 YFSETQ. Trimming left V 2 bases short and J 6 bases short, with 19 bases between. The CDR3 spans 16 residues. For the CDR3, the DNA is TGCGCCAGCAGCTTTGACGCCCCGACCGGTGCGGATACGCAGTATTTT. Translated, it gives CASSFDAPTGADTQYF.

The CDR3 sequence: CATSRESTGAYEQYF. The CDR3 region has the DNA TGTGCCACCAGCAGAGAGTCGACAGGGGCATACGAGCAGTACTTC. This chain uses TRBV15 with TRBJ2-7; 8 positions match TRBD1. The trim removed 0 bases at V and 4 bases at J, leaving 5 bases unmatched. CDR1 is LNHNV, CDR2 YYDKDF, per germline (reference sequence). This CDR3 region has 15 residues.

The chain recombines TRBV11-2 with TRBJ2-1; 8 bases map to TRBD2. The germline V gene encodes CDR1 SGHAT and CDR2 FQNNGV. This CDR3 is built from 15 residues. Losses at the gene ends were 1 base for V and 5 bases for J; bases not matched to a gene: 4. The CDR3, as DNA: TGTGCCAGCAGCTTAGGACTAGCGTCCCACAATGAGCAGTTCTTC. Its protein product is CASSLGLASHNEQFF.

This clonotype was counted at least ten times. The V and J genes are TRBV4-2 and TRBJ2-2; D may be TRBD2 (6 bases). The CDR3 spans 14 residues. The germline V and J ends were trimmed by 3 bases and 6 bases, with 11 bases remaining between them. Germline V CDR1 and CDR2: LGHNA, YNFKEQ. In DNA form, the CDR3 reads TGTGCCAGCAGCCAGGGACGGGAGCCCGGGGAGCTGTTTTTT. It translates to CASSQGREPGELFF.

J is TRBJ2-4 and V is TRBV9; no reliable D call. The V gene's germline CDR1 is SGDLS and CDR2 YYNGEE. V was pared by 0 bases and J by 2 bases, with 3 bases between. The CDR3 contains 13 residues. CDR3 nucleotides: TGTGCCAGCAGCGTAGACACCAAAAACATTCAGTACTTC. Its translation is CASSVDTKNIQYF.

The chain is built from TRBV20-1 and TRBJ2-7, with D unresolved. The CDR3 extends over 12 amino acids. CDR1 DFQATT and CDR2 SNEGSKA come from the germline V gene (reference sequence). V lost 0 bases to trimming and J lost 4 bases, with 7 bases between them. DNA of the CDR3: TGCAGTGCTAGAGATGGGCAATACGAGCAGTACTTC. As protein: CSARDGQYEQYF.

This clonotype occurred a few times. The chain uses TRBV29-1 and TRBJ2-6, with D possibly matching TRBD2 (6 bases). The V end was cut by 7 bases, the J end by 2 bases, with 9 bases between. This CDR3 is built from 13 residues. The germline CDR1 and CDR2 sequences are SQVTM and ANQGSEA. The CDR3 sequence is CSAGTAGANVLTF. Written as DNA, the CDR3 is TGCAGCGCTGGGACTGCTGGGGCCAACGTCCTGACTTTC.

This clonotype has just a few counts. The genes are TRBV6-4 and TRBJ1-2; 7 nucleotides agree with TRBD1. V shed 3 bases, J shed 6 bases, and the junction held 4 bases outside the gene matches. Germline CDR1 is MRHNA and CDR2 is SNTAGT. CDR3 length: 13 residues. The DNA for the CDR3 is TGTGCCAGCAGTGATGGACAGGCTAATGGCTACACCTTC. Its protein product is CASSDGQANGYTF.

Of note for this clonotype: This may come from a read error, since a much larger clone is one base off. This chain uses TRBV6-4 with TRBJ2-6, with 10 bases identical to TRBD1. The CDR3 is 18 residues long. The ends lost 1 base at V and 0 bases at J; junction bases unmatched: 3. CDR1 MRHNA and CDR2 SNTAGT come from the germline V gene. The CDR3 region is CASSDFGTGVSGANVLTF. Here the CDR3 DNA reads TGTGCCAGCAGTGACTTCGGGACAGGGGTCTCTGGGGCCAACGTCCTGACTTTC.

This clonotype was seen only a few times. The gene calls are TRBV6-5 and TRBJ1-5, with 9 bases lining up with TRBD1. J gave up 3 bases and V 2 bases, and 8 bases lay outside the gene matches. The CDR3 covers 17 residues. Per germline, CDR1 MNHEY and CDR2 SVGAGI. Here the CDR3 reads CASSYGTGLLFNQPQHF. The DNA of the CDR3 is TGTGCCAGCAGTTACGGGACAGGGTTACTGTTCAATCAGCCCCAGCATTTT.

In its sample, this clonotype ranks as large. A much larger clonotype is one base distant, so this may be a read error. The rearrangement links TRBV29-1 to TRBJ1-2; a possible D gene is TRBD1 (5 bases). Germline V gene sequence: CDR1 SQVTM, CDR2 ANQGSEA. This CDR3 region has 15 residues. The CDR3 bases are TGCAGCGTTGAAAAGGAGACAGCCGGAGACTATGGCGACACCTTC. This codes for CSVEKETAGDYGDTF.

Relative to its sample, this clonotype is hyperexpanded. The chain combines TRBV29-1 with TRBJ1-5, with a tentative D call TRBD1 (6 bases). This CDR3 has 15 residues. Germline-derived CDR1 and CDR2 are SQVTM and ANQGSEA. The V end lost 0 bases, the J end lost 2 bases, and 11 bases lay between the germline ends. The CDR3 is CSVEDGAGGNQPQHF. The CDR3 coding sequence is TGCAGCGTTGAAGATGGGGCAGGGGGCAATCAGCCCCAGCATTTT. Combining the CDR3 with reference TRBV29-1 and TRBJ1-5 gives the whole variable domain SAVISQKPSRDICQRGTSLTIQCQVDSQVTMMFWYRQQPGQSLTLIATANQGSEATYESGFVIDKFPISRPNLTFSTLTVSNMSPEDSSIYLCSVEDGAGGNQPQHFGDGTRLSIL.

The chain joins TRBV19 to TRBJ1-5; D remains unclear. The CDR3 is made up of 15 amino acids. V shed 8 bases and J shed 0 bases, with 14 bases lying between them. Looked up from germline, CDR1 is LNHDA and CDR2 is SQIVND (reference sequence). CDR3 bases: TGTGCCAGTGAACCACGGAGCAGTAGCAATCAGCCCCAGCATTTT. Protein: CASEPRSSSNQPQHF. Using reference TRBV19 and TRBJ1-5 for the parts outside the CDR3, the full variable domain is DGGITQSPKYLFRKEGQNVTLSCEQNLNHDAMYWYRQDPGQGLRLIYYSQIVNDFQKGDIAEGYSVSREKKESFPLTVTSAQKNPTAFYLCASEPRSSSNQPQHFGDGTRLSIL.

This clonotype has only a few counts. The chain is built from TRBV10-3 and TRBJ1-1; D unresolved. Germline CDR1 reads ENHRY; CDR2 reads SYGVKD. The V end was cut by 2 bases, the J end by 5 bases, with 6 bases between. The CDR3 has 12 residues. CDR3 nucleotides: TGTGCCATCAGTGAGGTGGGGACTGAAGCTTTCTTT. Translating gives CAISEVGTEAFF.

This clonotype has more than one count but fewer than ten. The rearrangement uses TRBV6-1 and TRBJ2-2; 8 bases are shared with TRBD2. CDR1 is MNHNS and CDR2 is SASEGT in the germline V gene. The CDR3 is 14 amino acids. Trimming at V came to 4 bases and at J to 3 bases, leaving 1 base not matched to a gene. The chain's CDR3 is CASSAGGDTGELFF. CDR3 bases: TGTGCCAGCAGTGCGGGAGGGGACACCGGGGAGCTGTTTTTT.

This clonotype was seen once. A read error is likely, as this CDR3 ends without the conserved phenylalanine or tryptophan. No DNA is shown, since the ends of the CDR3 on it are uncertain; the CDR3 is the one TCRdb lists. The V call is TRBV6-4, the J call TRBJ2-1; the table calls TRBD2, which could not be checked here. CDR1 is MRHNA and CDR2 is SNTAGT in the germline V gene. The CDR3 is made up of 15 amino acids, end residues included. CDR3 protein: CASSDVAGDNNEQVV.

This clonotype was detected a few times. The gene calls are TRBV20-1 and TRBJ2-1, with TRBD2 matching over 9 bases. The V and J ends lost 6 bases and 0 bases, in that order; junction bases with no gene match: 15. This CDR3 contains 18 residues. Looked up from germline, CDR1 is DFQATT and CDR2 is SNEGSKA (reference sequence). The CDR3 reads CSAPLGLAGRASYNEQFF. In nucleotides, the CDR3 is TGCAGTGCCCCGCTCGGTCTAGCGGGAAGAGCCTCCTACAATGAGCAGTTCTTC.

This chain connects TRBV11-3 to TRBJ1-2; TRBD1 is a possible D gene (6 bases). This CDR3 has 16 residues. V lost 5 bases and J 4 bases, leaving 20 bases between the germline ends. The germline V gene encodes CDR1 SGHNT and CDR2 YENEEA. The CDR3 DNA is TGTGCCAGCAGCCATCAGTCCGCAGGGACAACCTATGGCTACACCTTC. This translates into CASSHQSAGTTYGYTF.

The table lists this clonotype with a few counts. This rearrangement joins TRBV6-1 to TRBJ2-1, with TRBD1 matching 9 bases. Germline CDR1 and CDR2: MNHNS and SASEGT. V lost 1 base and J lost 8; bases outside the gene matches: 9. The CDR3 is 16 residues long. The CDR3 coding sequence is TGTGCCAGCAGTGAAGTGGAGGGACAGGGAGGGGATGAGCAGTTCTTC. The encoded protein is CASSEVEGQGGDEQFF.

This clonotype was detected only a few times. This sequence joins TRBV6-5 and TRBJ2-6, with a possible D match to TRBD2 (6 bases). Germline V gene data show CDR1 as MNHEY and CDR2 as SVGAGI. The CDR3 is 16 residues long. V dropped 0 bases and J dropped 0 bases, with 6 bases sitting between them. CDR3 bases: TGTGCCAGCAGTTACTCGGGGGGCTCTGGGGCCAACGTCCTGACTTTC. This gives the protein CASSYSGGSGANVLTF.

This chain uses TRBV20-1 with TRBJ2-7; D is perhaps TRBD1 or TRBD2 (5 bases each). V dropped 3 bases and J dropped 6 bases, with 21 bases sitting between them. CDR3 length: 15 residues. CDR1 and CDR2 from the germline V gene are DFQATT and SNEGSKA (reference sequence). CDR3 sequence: CSARGDGNALGEQYF. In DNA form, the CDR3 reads TGCAGTGCTAGGGGGGACGGAAACGCGCTAGGCGAGCAGTACTTC.

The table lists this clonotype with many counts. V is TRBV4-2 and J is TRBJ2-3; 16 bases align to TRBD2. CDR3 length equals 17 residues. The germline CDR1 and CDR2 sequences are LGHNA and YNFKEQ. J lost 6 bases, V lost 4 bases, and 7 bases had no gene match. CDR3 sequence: CASSPGLAGGPEDTQYF. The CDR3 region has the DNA TGTGCCAGCAGCCCGGGACTAGCGGGAGGGCCGGAGGATACGCAGTATTTT.

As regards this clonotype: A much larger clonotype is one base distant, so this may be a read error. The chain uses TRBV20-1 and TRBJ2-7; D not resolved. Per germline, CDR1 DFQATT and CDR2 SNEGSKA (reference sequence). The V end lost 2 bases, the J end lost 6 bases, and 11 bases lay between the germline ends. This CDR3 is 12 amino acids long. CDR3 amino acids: CSARPEQLEQYF. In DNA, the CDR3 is TGCAGTGCTAGACCCGAACAGCTCGAGCAGTACTTC.